This T cell receptor beta chain originates from a study of early T cells in non-severe SARS-CoV-2 infection. Whole-study context: Chains were not paired, and sequencing was done on bulk RNA from unsorted whole blood. Study-wide results and caveats: Private and CD4 specificities were missed by VDJdb matching, which favored anti-spike CD8 responses.

Molecules of cDNA were individually given unique molecular identifiers that were attached to them. TCRdb reanalysed the 5' RACE reads using MiXCR and keeps one entry per CDR3 protein. The sample has about 17,000 distinct CDR3 sequences; approximately 4.8% are singletons. Regarding this clonotype: What it binds is unknown.

Germline CDR1 MNHEY, CDR2 SMNVEV (reference sequence). Trimming took 5 bases from V and 2 from J; bases not matched to a gene: 5. The CDR3 is 16 residues long. The chain employs TRBV27 and TRBJ2-3; 12 bases are shared with TRBD2. Specimen: whole blood. The source of this sequence is an adult who was a healthcare worker with PCR-confirmed SARS-CoV-2 infection or an uninfected control (not recorded which). CDR3 loop: CASSPLAGGYTDTQYF. The DNA of the CDR3 is TGTGCCAGCAGTCCCCTAGCGGGAGGGTACACAGATACGCAGTATTTT.